This T cell receptor (beta chain) was found in a study of tumor-infiltrating lymphocytes in oesophageal squamous cell carcinoma. In this sample, this clonotype is medium-sized (0.01 to 0.1%). CDR1 and CDR2 (germline): WSHSY, SAAADI. There are 13 residues in the CDR3. V lost 6 bases and J 4 bases, leaving 12 bases between the germline ends. TCRdb redid the calling of the PCR reads with MiXCR, one entry per CDR3 protein. The data contain approximately 9,500 distinct CDR3 sequences, about 53% of them seen just once; the ten biggest clones take up 30% to 40%. This TCR was sampled from a female donor with esophageal squamous cell carcinoma. The chain carries TRBV10-2 and TRBJ1-2, with D unresolved. The sample comprised esophageal tumor tissue. The DNA of the CDR3 is TGCGCCAGCAGCCCCGGACCGCGCTATGGCTACACCTTC. Protein sequence: CASSPGPRYGYTF.